This is a list of T cell receptor beta chains from one sample in a study of cytomegalovirus exposure and HLA in healthy donors. Clones were sequenced by immunoSEQ multiplex PCR, and TCRdb holds only the in-frame ones, with some missing. The sample comprises 180,000 or so clones, 75% of which are singletons, and roughly 7.6% rests with the top ten. Sequenced input: PBMCs. The receptors were gathered from a woman aged 40 to 50 in good health and CMV-seropositive. The CDR3 runs from the conserved cysteine through the conserved F or W. A D gene is named only where the DNA matches it firmly. Rows may omit the clone size; those that give it use once, few, many or a size class.

V	D	size	J	CDR3	DNA
TRBV6-5	-	-	TRBJ2-7	CASSYFGTETYEQYF	TGTGCCAGCAGTTACTTCGGCACGGAGACCTACGAGCAGTACTTC
TRBV6-5	-	-	TRBJ1-2	CASSYSSAKDYGYTF	TGTGCCAGCAGTTACAGCAGCGCCAAGGACTATGGCTACACCTTC
TRBV29-1	TRBD1	few	TRBJ2-7	CSVLGQGGNEQYF	TGCAGCGTTCTGGGACAGGGGGGCAACGAGCAGTACTTC
TRBV28	TRBD1	-	TRBJ2-7	CASSLGGQGSYEQYF	TGTGCCAGCAGTTTAGGCGGACAGGGTTCCTACGAGCAGTACTTC
TRBV28	-	-	TRBJ1-4	CASKLDRRLEKLFF	TGTGCCAGCAAACTTGACAGGCGGTTAGAAAAACTGTTTTTT
TRBV6-1	-	-	TRBJ1-2	CASATHQENYGYTF	TGTGCCAGCGCGACCCATCAGGAAAACTATGGCTACACCTTC
TRBV6-6	-	-	TRBJ2-7	CASSYVAALHEQYF	TGTGCCAGCAGTTACGTTGCTGCCCTACACGAGCAGTACTTC
TRBV12-5	TRBD2	-	TRBJ2-1	CASGLPGLAGGISSYNEQFF	TGTGCTAGTGGTTTGCCCGGACTAGCGGGAGGGATAAGCTCCTACAATGAGCAGTTCTTC
TRBV20-1	-	-	TRBJ1-1	CSAKKNTEAFF	TGCAGTGCCAAAAAGAACACTGAAGCTTTCTTT
TRBV6-6	TRBD1	-	TRBJ2-5	CASSHRGEQYF	TGTGCCAGCAGTCACAGGGGAGAGCAGTACTTC
TRBV7-2	-	few	TRBJ2-5	CASSAGIQETQYF	TGTGCCAGCAGCGCCGGGATCCAAGAGACCCAGTACTTC
TRBV28	-	few	TRBJ2-5	CASSLKRQPDLETQYF	TGTGCCAGCAGTTTAAAGCGCCAGCCTGACCTAGAGACCCAGTACTTC
TRBV15	-	-	TRBJ2-1	CATSRVRAHEQFF	TGTGCCACCAGCAGAGTACGAGCTCATGAGCAGTTCTTC
TRBV2	-	-	TRBJ2-7	CASTILASSYEQYF	TGTGCCAGCACTATACTAGCATCATCCTACGAGCAGTACTTC
TRBV27	-	-	TRBJ2-2	CASSFAGARNTGELFF	TGTGCCAGCAGTTTTGCGGGGGCTCGGAACACCGGGGAGCTGTTTTTT
TRBV9	-	-	TRBJ1-2	CASSVGGAGNYGYTF	TGTGCCAGCAGCGTAGGCGGTGCGGGTAACTATGGCTACACCTTC
TRBV28	TRBD1	-	TRBJ2-7	CASSLPGQYRSYEQYF	TGTGCCAGCAGTTTGCCGGGACAGTACCGCTCCTACGAGCAGTACTTC
TRBV19	-	-	TRBJ2-6	CASSLLESGANVLTF	TGTGCCAGTAGTCTACTTGAATCTGGGGCCAACGTCCTGACTTTC
TRBV28	-	-	TRBJ2-5	CASSFLGDQETQYF	TGTGCCAGCAGTTTTTTGGGCGACCAAGAGACCCAGTACTTC
TRBV9	-	-	TRBJ1-2	CASSVGSTVTYGYTF	TGTGCCAGCAGCGTAGGATCCACGGTTACCTATGGCTACACCTTC
TRBV9	TRBD1	-	TRBJ2-7	CASSVEGASYEQYF	TGTGCCAGCAGCGTAGAGGGGGCCTCCTACGAGCAGTACTTC
TRBV30	-	-	TRBJ1-5	CAWSVQLNRNQPQHF	TGTGCCTGGAGTGTACAGCTAAATCGAAATCAGCCCCAGCATTTT
TRBV30	-	-	TRBJ1-5	CAWSRSQGEPQHF	TGTGCCTGGAGTCGAAGCCAGGGTGAGCCCCAGCATTTT
TRBV7-9	TRBD1	-	TRBJ1-5	CASSLEGQGFQPQHF	TGTGCCAGCAGCTTAGAGGGACAGGGTTTTCAGCCCCAGCATTTT